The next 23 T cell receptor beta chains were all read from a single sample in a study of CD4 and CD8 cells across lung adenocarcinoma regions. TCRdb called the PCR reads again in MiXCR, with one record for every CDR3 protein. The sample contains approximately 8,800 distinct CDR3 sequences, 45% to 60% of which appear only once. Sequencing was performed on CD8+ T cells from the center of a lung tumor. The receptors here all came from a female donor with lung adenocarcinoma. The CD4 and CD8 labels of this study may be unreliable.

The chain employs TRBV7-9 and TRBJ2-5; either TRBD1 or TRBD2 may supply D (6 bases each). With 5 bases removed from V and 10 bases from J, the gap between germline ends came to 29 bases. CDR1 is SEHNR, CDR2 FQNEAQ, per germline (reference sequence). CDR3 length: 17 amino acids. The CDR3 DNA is TGTGCCAGCAGCCCCGGGCTCGGGGGCGGGGACCAAGACATCCAGTACTTC. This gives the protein CASSPGLGGGDQDIQYF.

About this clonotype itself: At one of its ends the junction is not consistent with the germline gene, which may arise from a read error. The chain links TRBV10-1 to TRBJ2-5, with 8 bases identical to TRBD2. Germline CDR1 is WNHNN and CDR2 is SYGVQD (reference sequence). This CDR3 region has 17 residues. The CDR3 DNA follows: TGCGCCAGCAGTGAAGGGGCGGGGGGCCAAGACAAAGATACCCAGTACTTC. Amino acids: CASSEGAGGQDKDTQYF.

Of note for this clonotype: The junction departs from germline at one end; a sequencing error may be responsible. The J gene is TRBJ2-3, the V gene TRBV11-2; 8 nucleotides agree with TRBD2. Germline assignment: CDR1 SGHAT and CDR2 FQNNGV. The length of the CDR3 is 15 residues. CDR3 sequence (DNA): TGTGCCGGGGGCTTCGGGGGGGGGCCCGAAGATACGCAGTATTTC. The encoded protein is CAGGFGGGPEDTQYF.

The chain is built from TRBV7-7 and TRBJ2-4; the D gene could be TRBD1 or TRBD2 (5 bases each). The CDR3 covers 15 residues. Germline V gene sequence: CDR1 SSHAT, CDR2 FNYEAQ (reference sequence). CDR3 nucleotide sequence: TGTGCTAGCGTCTCGGGGCTTTGTGGCAAAGACACGCAGTACTTC. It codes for CASVSGLCGKDTQYF.

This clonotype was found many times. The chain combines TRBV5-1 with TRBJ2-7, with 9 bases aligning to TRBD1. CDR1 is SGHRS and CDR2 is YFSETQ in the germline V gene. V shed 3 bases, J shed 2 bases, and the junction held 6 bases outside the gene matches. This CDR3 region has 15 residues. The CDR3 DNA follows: TGCGCCAGCAGCTCCCCGGGACAGGGCACCTACGAGCAGTACTTC. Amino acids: CASSSPGQGTYEQYF.

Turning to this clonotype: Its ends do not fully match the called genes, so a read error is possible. CDR3 region: CASSFAEGLAKNTQYF. Here the CDR3 DNA reads TGTGCCAGCAGTTTTGCGGAGGGCCTTGCCAAAAATACTCAGTACTTT. The gene calls are TRBV12-3 or TRBV12-4 and TRBJ2-4, with D possibly matching TRBD2 (6 bases). The CDR3 has 16 amino acids.

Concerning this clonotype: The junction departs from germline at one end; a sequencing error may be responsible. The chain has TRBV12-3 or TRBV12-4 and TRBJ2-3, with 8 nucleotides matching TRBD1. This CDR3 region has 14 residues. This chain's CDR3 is CASSTRTGSDKQYF. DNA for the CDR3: TGTGCCAGCAGTACACGGACAGGGTCAGATAAGCAGTATTTC.

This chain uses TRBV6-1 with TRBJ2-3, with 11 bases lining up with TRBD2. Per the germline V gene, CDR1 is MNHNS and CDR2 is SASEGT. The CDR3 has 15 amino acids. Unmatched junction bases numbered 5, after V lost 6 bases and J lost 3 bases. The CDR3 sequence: CASSATSGGTDTQYF. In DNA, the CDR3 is TGTGCCAGCAGCGCTACTAGCGGGGGTACAGATACGCAGTATTTT.

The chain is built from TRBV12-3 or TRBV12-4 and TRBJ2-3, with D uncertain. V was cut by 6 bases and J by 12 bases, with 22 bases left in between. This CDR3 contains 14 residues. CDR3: CASRCGWAGNTQYF. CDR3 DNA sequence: TGTGCCAGCAGGTGTGGGTGGGCTGGAAACACTCAGTATTTT.

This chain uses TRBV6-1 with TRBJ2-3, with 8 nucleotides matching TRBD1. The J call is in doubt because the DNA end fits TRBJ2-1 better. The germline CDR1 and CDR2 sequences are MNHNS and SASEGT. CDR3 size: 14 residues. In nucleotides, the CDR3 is TGTGCCAGCAGTCCTTTAGGCAGGGGGCATGAGCAGTTCTTC. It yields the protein CASSPLGRGHEQFF.

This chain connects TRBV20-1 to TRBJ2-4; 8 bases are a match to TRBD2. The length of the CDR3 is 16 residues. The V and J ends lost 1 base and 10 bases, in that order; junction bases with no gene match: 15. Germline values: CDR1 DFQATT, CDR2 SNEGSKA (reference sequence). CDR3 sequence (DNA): TGCAGTGCTAGAGCTCCCGATAGCGGGGAACCAGGGATTCAGTACTTC. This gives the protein CSARAPDSGEPGIQYF.

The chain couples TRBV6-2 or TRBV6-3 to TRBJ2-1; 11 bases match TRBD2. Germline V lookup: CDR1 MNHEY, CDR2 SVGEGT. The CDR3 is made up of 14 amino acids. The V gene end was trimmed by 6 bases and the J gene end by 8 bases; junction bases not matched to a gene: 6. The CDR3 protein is CASSLAGGSHEQFF. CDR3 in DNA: TGTGCCAGCAGCCTAGCGGGAGGCTCCCATGAGCAGTTCTTC.

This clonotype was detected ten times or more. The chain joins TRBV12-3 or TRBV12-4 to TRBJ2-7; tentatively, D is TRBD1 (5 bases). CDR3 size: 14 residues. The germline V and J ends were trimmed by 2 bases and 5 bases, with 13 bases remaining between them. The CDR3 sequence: CASSLSVRVHEQYF. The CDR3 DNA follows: TGTGCCAGCAGTTTATCGGTCAGGGTCCACGAGCAGTACTTC.

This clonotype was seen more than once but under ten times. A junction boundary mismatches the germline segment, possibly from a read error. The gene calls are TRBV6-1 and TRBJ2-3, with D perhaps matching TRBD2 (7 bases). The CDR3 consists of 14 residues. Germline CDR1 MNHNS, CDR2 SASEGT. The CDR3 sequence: CASNEKGEGDTQYF. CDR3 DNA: TGTGCCAGCAATGAAAAGGGGGAGGGAGATACGCAGTATTTT.

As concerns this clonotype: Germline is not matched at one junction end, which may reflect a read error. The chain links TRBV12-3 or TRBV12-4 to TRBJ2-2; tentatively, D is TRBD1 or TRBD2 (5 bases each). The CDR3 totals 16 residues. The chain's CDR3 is CANSPRDRVSYSELFF. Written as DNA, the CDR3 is TGTGCCAACAGTCCCCGGGACCGCGTTTCCTACAGTGAGCTGTTCTTT.

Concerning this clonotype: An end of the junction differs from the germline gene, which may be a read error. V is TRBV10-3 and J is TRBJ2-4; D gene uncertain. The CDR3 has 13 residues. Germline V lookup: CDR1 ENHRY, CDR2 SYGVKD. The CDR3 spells CVSRPGDPDTQYF. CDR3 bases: TGCGTCTCGAGGCCCGGAGACCCAGACACGCAGTACTTC.

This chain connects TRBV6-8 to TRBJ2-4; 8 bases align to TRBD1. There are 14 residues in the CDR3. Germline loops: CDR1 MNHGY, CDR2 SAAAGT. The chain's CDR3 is CGGRGLRGKNTQYF. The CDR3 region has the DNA TGTGGCGGCAGGGGGCTGAGAGGCAAAAACACGCAGTACTTC.

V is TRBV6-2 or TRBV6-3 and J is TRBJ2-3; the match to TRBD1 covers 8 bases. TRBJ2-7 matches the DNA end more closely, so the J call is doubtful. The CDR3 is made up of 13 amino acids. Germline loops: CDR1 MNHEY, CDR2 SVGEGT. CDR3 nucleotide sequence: TGTGCCAGCAGTCAACGGACAGGGCACGAGCAGTACTTC. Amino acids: CASSQRTGHEQYF.

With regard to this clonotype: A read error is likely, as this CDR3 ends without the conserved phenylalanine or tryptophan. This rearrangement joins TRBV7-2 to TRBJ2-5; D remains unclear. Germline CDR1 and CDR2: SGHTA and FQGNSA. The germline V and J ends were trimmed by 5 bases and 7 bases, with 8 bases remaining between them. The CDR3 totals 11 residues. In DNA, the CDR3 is TGTGCCAGCAGCCAACCAACGACCCAGTACTTG. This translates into CASSQPTTQYL.

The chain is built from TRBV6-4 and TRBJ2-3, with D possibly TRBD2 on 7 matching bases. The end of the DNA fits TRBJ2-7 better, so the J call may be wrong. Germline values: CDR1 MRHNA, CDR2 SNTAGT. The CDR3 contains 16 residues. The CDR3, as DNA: TGTGCCAGCAGTGTCGGGGGGCGGTGTGCCAAAGACATGCAGTACTTC. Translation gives CASSVGGRCAKDMQYF.

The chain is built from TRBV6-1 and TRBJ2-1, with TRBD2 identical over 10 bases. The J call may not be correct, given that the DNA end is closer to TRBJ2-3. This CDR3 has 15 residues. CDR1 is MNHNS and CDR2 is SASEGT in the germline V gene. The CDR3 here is CAGRTSGRDPETQYF. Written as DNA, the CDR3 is TGTGCCGGGCGGACTAGCGGCCGCGACCCAGAGACCCAGTATTTT.

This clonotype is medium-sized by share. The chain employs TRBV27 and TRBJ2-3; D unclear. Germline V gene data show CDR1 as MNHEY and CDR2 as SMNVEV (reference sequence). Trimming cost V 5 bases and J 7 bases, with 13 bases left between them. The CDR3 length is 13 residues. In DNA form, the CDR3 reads TGTGCCAGCAGTCCCTCTGTCACGAATACGCAGTATTTT. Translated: CASSPSVTNTQYF.

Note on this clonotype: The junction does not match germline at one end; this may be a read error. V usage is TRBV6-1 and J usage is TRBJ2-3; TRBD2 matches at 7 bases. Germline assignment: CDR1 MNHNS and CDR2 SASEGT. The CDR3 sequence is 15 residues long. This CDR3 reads CARGEGARELDTQYF. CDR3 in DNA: TGTGCCAGGGGGGAAGGGGCGCGGGAGCTAGATACGCAGTATTTC.